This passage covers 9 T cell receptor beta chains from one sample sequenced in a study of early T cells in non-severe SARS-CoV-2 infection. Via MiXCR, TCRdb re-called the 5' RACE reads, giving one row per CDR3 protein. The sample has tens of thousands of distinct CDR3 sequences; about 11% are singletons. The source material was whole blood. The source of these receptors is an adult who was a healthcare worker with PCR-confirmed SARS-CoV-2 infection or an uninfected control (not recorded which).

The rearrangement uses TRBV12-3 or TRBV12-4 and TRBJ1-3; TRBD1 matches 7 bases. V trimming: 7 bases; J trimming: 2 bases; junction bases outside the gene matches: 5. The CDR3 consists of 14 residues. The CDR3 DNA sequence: TGTGCCAGCATCCCCGACAGGGCTGGAAACACCATATATTTT. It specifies CASIPDRAGNTIYF.

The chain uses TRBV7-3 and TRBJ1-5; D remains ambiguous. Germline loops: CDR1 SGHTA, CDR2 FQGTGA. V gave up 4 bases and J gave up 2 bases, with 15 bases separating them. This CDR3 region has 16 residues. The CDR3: CASSSHSGMGNQPQHF. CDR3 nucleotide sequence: TGTGCCAGCAGCTCCCATTCAGGAATGGGCAATCAGCCCCAGCATTTT.

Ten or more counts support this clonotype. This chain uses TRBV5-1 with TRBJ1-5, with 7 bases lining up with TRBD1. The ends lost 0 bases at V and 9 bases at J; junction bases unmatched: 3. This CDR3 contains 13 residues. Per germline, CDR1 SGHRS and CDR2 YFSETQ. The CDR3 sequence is CASSLEGAGPQHF. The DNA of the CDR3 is TGCGCCAGCAGCTTGGAGGGGGCCGGGCCCCAGCATTTT.

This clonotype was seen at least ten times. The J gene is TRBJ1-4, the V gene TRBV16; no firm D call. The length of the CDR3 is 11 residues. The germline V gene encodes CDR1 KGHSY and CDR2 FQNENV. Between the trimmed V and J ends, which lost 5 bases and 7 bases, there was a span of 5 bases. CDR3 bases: TGTGCCAGCAGCTTCGGTGAAAAACTGTTTTTT. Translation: CASSFGEKLFF. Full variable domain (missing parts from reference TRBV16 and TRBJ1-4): GEEVAQTPKHLVRGEGQKAKLYCAPIKGHSYVFWYQQVLKNEFKFLISFQNENVFDETGMPKERFSAKCLPNSPCSLEIQATKLEDSAVYFCASSFGEKLFFGSGTQLSVL.

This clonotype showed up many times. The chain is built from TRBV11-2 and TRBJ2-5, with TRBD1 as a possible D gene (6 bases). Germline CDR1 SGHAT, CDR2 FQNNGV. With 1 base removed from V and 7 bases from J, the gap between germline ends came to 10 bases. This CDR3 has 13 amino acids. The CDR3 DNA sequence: TGTGCCAGCAGCTTAGCAGGGGCTGGGACCCAGTACTTC. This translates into CASSLAGAGTQYF.

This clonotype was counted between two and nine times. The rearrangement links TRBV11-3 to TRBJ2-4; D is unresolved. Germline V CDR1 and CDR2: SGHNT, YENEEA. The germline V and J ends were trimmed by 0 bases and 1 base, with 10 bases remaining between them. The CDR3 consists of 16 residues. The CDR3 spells CASSLEVGSAKNIQYF. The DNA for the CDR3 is TGTGCCAGCAGCTTAGAGGTGGGATCGGCCAAAAACATTCAGTACTTC.

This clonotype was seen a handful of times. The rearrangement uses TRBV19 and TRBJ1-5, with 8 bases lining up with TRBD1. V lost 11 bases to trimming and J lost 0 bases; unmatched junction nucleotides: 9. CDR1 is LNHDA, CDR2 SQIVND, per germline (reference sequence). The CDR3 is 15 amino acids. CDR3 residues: CASGGDRISNQPQHF. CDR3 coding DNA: TGTGCCTCTGGAGGGGACAGGATTAGCAATCAGCCCCAGCATTTT.

DNA for the CDR3: TGTGCCAGCAGTCCGGTTAGCGGAGCGGGCCAAGAGACCCAGTACTTC. Translation: CASSPVSGAGQETQYF. The rearrangement links TRBV7-2 to TRBJ2-5; the D gene is possibly TRBD2 (6 bases). Per germline, CDR1 SGHTA and CDR2 FQGNSA. The CDR3 is 16 amino acids. V lost 6 bases to trimming and J lost 1 base, with 18 bases between them.

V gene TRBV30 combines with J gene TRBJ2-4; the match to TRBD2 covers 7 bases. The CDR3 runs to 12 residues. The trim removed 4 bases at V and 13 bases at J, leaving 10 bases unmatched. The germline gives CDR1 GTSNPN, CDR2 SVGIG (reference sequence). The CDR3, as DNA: TGTGCCTGGACCCCCCGCGGGGGTATCCAGTACTTC. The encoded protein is CAWTPRGGIQYF.